This TCR beta chain originates from a study of cytomegalovirus exposure and HLA in healthy donors. The CDR3 spans 16 residues. Germline CDR1 is MDHEN and CDR2 is SYDVKM. V gave up 6 bases and J gave up 2 bases; unmatched junction bases: 7. PCR primers comprised 60 Vbeta and 13 Jbeta primers. Clones were sequenced by immunoSEQ multiplex PCR, and TCRdb holds only the in-frame ones, with some missing. There are more than 70,000 clones in the sample; 60% to 85% occur only once, and approximately 5.6% lies in the top ten. The sequencing input was PBMCs. This chain uses TRBV28 with TRBJ2-7, with TRBD2 matching over 13 bases. The sequence was collected from a man between 25 and 39 years old in good health and CMV-seropositive. The CDR3 nucleotides read TGTGCCAGCAGATCCCCACTAGCGGGAGGGCCCTACGAGCAGTACTTC. It codes for CASRSPLAGGPYEQYF.